Each of the 25 T cell receptor beta chains below was sequenced from the same sample in a study of blood T cell repertoires in COVID-19. Sequenced by immunoSEQ multiplex PCR; TCRdb stores in-frame clones only, minus some. Of about 190,000 clones in the sample, 88% were seen once. The sequenced material came from peripheral blood. The receptor source for this set is a woman aged 25 to 39 with acute or convalescent COVID-19.

The chain employs TRBV5-8 and TRBJ1-5; D might be TRBD1 (6 bases). Germline V lookup: CDR1 SGHTS, CDR2 YDEGEE. The CDR3 has 15 amino acids. Trimming stripped 0 bases from V and 6 bases from J, with 13 bases between. Here the CDR3 reads CASSLGTEGAQPQHF. CDR3 DNA sequence: TGTGCCAGCAGCTTGGGGACAGAGGGAGCTCAGCCCCAGCATTTT.

The chain recombines TRBV3-1 (or the pseudogene TRBV3-2) with TRBJ2-1, with 7 positions matching TRBD1. The V gene end was trimmed by 8 bases and the J gene end by 8 bases; junction bases not matched to a gene: 18. The V gene's germline CDR1 is LGHDT and CDR2 YNNKEL (reference sequence). CDR3 length equals 16 residues. The CDR3 reads CASGPTGQVRADEQFF. Written as DNA, the CDR3 is TGTGCCAGCGGACCGACCGGACAGGTCCGGGCGGATGAGCAGTTCTTC.

The gene calls are TRBV7-2 and TRBJ1-5; 7 bases fit TRBD1. V trimming: 5 bases; J trimming: 5 bases; junction bases outside the gene matches: 9. The CDR3 totals 15 residues. The germline CDR1 and CDR2 sequences are SGHTA and FQGNSA. The CDR3 DNA reads TGTGCCAGCAGCCCCCCGGGACAGAGAGATCAGCCCCAGCATTTT. It encodes CASSPPGQRDQPQHF.

The V and J genes are TRBV19 and TRBJ2-4; D is ambiguous. The CDR3 totals 14 residues. Germline CDR1 is LNHDA and CDR2 is SQIVND (reference sequence). Trimming stripped 4 bases from V and 3 bases from J, with 10 bases between. The CDR3 bases are TGTGCCAGTAGTAATCAGGCCAACAAAAACATTCAGTACTTC. Amino acid sequence: CASSNQANKNIQYF.

The chain couples TRBV18 to TRBJ2-2, with D possibly matching TRBD1 (5 bases). This CDR3 has 14 residues. Germline V gives CDR1 KGHSH, CDR2 LQKENI. V was shortened by 5 bases and J by 6 bases, with 13 bases between the two germline ends. DNA for the CDR3: TGTGCCAGCTCATTGACAGAATTGGCCGGGGAGCTGTTTTTT. Translated: CASSLTELAGELFF.

V is TRBV5-4 and J is TRBJ2-2; D remains unclear. Germline CDR1 is SGHNT and CDR2 is YYREEE (reference sequence). The V gene lost 5 bases and the J gene lost 0 bases, with 8 bases spanning the gap. This CDR3 contains 14 residues. In DNA, the CDR3 is TGTGCCAGCAGTCCCACAGCGAACACCGGGGAGCTGTTTTTT. Translating it yields CASSPTANTGELFF.

This clone is a singleton in its sample. The genes are TRBV5-5 and TRBJ2-1, with D possibly TRBD2 on 5 matching bases. Germline V CDR1 and CDR2: SGHKS, YYEKEE (reference sequence). The CDR3 is 15 amino acids. Trimming took 2 bases from V and 6 from J, leaving 15 bases between them. CDR3 sequence reads: CASSFRGQVGNEQFF. DNA for the CDR3: TGTGCCAGCAGCTTTCGGGGTCAGGTAGGCAATGAGCAGTTCTTC.

This chain joins TRBV4-2 and TRBJ1-2, with TRBD1 identical over 9 bases. CDR1 is LGHNA and CDR2 is YNFKEQ in the germline V gene. The trim removed 4 bases at V and 6 bases at J, leaving 3 bases unmatched. This CDR3 spans 13 amino acids. The CDR3, as DNA: TGTGCCAGCAGCCCCCGGACAGGGGATGGCTACACCTTC. It is translated as CASSPRTGDGYTF.

V gene TRBV5-1 combines with J gene TRBJ1-4, with D possibly being TRBD1 (5 bases). V lost 4 bases to trimming and J lost 5 bases, with 12 bases between them. Germline values: CDR1 SGHRS, CDR2 YFSETQ. The CDR3 consists of 14 residues. CDR3 bases: TGCGCCAGCAGCCCTGGACACATGAATGAAAAACTGTTTTTT. It encodes CASSPGHMNEKLFF.

This clone was detected only once. The genes are TRBV7-2 and TRBJ1-1; D perhaps matches TRBD1 (6 bases). Germline V gene data show CDR1 as SGHTA and CDR2 as FQGNSA. V was pared by 5 bases and J by 5 bases, with 12 bases between. CDR3 length equals 13 residues. The CDR3 DNA reads TGTGCCAGCAGCACTCAAAGGGGGACTGAAGCTTTCTTT. It is translated as CASSTQRGTEAFF.

The J gene is TRBJ1-2, the V gene TRBV3-1 (or the pseudogene TRBV3-2), with D perhaps matching TRBD1 (6 bases). V was trimmed by 4 bases and J by 8 bases, leaving 17 bases between them. Germline V gene lookup returns CDR1 LGHDT and CDR2 YNNKEL (reference sequence). CDR3 size: 14 residues. CDR3 amino acids: CASSLSTGWGGYTF. The CDR3 DNA reads as TGTGCCAGCAGCCTCTCGACAGGATGGGGAGGCTACACCTTC.

The CDR3 nucleotides read TGTGCCAGCAGCTCGACAGGGGCAAGCACAGATACGCAGTATTTT. Amino acids: CASSSTGASTDTQYF. The chain uses TRBV16 and TRBJ2-3, with 8 bases fitting TRBD1. The CDR3 spans 15 residues. Losses at the gene ends were 5 bases for V and 0 bases for J; bases not matched to a gene: 4. The germline V gene encodes CDR1 KGHSY and CDR2 FQNENV. The complete variable domain, with remaining parts taken from reference TRBV16 and TRBJ2-3, reads GEEVAQTPKHLVRGEGQKAKLYCAPIKGHSYVFWYQQVLKNEFKFLISFQNENVFDETGMPKERFSAKCLPNSPCSLEIQATKLEDSAVYFCASSSTGASTDTQYFGPGTRLTVL.

J is TRBJ2-5 and V is TRBV10-3; possibly TRBD1 for D (6 bases). The CDR3 runs to 12 residues. V was pared by 11 bases and J by 2 bases, with 12 bases between. The germline V gene encodes CDR1 ENHRY and CDR2 SYGVKD. CDR3 coding DNA: TGTGCCTCTGCAGGGGATCAAGAGACCCAGTACTTC. Residues: CASAGDQETQYF.

The rearrangement links TRBV11-3 to TRBJ2-7, with D unclear. The CDR3 contains 15 residues. The germline CDR1 and CDR2 sequences are SGHNT and YENEEA. Trimming pared 1 base from V and 0 bases from J, leaving 10 bases between. The CDR3, as DNA: TGTGCCAGCAGCTTAGGGGCAGAAGCCTCCTACGAGCAGTACTTC. It translates to CASSLGAEASYEQYF.

The rearrangement joins TRBV3-1 (or the pseudogene TRBV3-2) to TRBJ2-3; D is unresolved. CDR1 and CDR2 from the germline V gene are LGHDT and YNNKEL (reference sequence). CDR3 length: 15 residues. V dropped 4 bases and J dropped 0 bases, with 11 bases sitting between them. CDR3: CASSLKFRSTDTQYF. As DNA, the CDR3 is TGTGCCAGCAGCCTAAAATTCCGGAGCACAGATACGCAGTATTTT.

The chain combines TRBV10-3 with TRBJ1-5, with D hard to call. The germline V gene has CDR1 ENHRY and CDR2 SYGVKD. This CDR3 is 13 amino acids long. V was cut by 6 bases and J by 5 bases, with 11 bases left in between. The CDR3 DNA sequence: TGTGCCATCAGCTTCAGGACTGATCAGCCCCAGCATTTT. Protein sequence: CAISFRTDQPQHF.

The CDR3 reads CASSQAGLQINEQFF. The CDR3 nucleotides are TGTGCCAGCAGCCAAGCCGGACTCCAAATCAATGAGCAGTTCTTC. V and J are TRBV3-1 (or the pseudogene TRBV3-2) and TRBJ2-1, with D possibly being TRBD2 (5 bases). Deletions cut 1 base from V and 6 bases from J, with 13 bases between. The CDR3 sequence is 15 residues long. Germline loops: CDR1 LGHDT, CDR2 YNNKEL (reference sequence).

V is TRBV7-2 and J is TRBJ2-7; a possible D gene is TRBD2 (6 bases). CDR1 and CDR2 from the germline V gene are SGHTA and FQGNSA. V dropped 2 bases and J dropped 3 bases, with 11 bases sitting between them. This CDR3 contains 14 residues. Here the CDR3 DNA reads TGTGCCAGCAGCTTAAGGACTACCTTCTACGAGCAGTACTTC. Amino acids: CASSLRTTFYEQYF.

The V call is TRBV28, the J call TRBJ1-2; D remains unclear. The V gene's germline CDR1 is MDHEN and CDR2 SYDVKM. V lost 3 bases, J lost 8 bases, and 10 bases lay in between. The CDR3 runs 12 residues. The CDR3: CASSLPRLGYTF. CDR3 DNA: TGTGCCAGCAGTTTGCCTCGACTGGGCTACACCTTC.

This rearrangement joins TRBV4-2 to TRBJ1-1; D unclear. The CDR3 contains 11 residues. V was trimmed by 1 base and J by 11 bases, leaving 8 bases between them. From germline, CDR1 is LGHNA and CDR2 YNFKEQ. CDR3 in DNA: TGTGCCAGCAGCCAAGGGCAAGTCGCTTTCTTT. Protein: CASSQGQVAFF.

The genes are TRBV10-3 and TRBJ2-2, with 13 bases aligning to TRBD2. V lost 9 bases to trimming and J lost 6 bases; unmatched junction nucleotides: 4. CDR1 is ENHRY and CDR2 is SYGVKD in the germline V gene. This CDR3 spans 14 amino acids. The CDR3 nucleotides read TGTGCCATTACGGGACTAGCGGGATCCGGGGAGCTGTTTTTT. It is translated as CAITGLAGSGELFF.

CDR3 DNA: TGTGCCAGCTCGTCCGGACTAGCGGCCTCCTACGAGCAGTACTTC. Its translation is CASSSGLAASYEQYF. The rearrangement uses TRBV18 and TRBJ2-7; 10 bases line up with TRBD2. CDR1 and CDR2 (germline): KGHSH, LQKENI. The CDR3 totals 15 residues. The J segment lost 0 bases and the V segment lost 6 bases, leaving 5 bases of the junction unmatched.

The J gene is TRBJ1-1, the V gene TRBV6-1; no clear D. The CDR3 runs to 14 residues. Trimming removed 3 bases from V and 0 bases from J, with 8 bases in between. The germline V gene has CDR1 MNHNS and CDR2 SASEGT. CDR3 amino acids: CASSDLNMNTEAFF. The CDR3 DNA reads TGTGCCAGCAGTGACCTGAACATGAACACTGAAGCTTTCTTT.

This chain joins TRBV5-1 and TRBJ1-5; weak D call: TRBD1 (6 bases). Germline V gives CDR1 SGHRS, CDR2 YFSETQ. The ends were cut back, 3 bases at V and 6 bases at J, with 13 bases in the middle. The length of the CDR3 is 14 residues. The CDR3 DNA is TGCGCCAGCAGCTATACAGGGAATGGTCAGCCCCAGCATTTT. Protein sequence: CASSYTGNGQPQHF.

This clone has a handful of counts. V is TRBV15 and J is TRBJ1-3; D remains unclear. V was clipped by 0 bases and J by 8 bases, with 14 bases between them. The CDR3 totals 15 residues. Germline-derived CDR1 and CDR2 are LNHNV and YYDKDF (reference sequence). The CDR3 sequence: CATSRDRQPQYTIYF. The CDR3 coding sequence is TGTGCCACCAGCAGAGACCGACAACCCCAATACACCATATATTTT.